Sequencing of this TCR beta chain was carried out in a study of immune cell composition in non-small cell lung cancer listed by TCRdb under 2017. Regarding the complete study: To assign histologic subtype, which was mostly lung adenocarcinoma or squamous cell carcinoma, H&E was combined with p63, CK5, Napsin A and TTF-1 immunohistochemistry. Using Adaptive Biotechnologies, the researchers ran TCR-beta sequencing on some 36 paired NSCLC tumour and non-adjacent lung specimens, along with about two dozen tumour-only specimens. Supplementary cohort #1, approximately 11 lung adenocarcinoma cases, had paired tumour/lung TCR-beta sequencing and TIL populations generated to assess tumour reactivity. Four tumour specimens that had TCR-beta data belonged to rare histological subtypes and were left out of the subtype comparisons.

Details on this clone: Its antigen is not yet known. No base quality information exists; no much larger clone differs at one position.

A two-step multiplex PCR was used to amplify TCR-beta CDR3 regions from genomic DNA, and Illumina-compatible adaptors were added in the second step. TCR-beta immunosequencing was carried out on an Illumina platform through the commercial immunoSEQ service. Per the source publication's procedure: Two measures summarised the repertoires: productive clonality, and Top 10 Clones, meaning the percentage of T-cell templates coming from the ten most frequent sequences. Values of productive clonality ranged from 0 to 1, with a monoclonal population indicated by a value of 1. Using log10 scatter plots, tumour-associated clones were identified as sequences that made up at least 0.1% of tumour T-cell templates yet were absent from the matched non-adjacent lung. Analyses were done in GraphPad Prism7 and R, with Student's t-tests for two-group comparisons, ANOVA for stages, and linear regression for relationships. TCRdb retrieved this table from immuneACCESS and kept in-frame rearrangements only. Not all clones are present; in checked studies, unresolved V genes account for under half, and no reason is known for the remainder. V and J calls and clone size are as listed in that table; D and trimming were resolved from the DNA. The sample includes about 14,000 clones, with approximately 81% observed a single time. The ten largest clones represent over 8.5% of the sample.

CDR3 length: 13 amino acids, cysteine to phenylalanine. The retained sequence is limited to the CDR3, 39 bases, with the frame set at the first base. V is trimmed back by 4 bases and J by 5 bases, and the junction contains 6 bases that no gene match accounts for. CDR1 is given as SQVTM and CDR2 as ANQGSEA, both from the germline V gene. Points the paper makes about the study in general: Only 9 to 10 cases were included in the reactivity cohort, and sequence sharing between tumour-reactive clones and the dominant in vivo tumour-associated clones was not shown. Across nine to ten adenocarcinoma cases, the maximal tumour-associated clone frequency showed a strong correlation with TIL tumour reactivity, but overall clonality showed no such correlation. Smoking pack-years did not significantly correlate with tumour TCR-beta clonality. Nearly half of NSCLC cases had tumour-associated clones >0.5%, found in less than 40% of adenocarcinomas compared with around 79% of squamous carcinomas. Compared with lung adenocarcinoma tumours, lung squamous cell carcinoma showed significantly higher Top 10 clone scores and productive clonality.

Genomic DNA was extracted with the QIAamp DNA kit from frozen aliquots of unsorted single-cell suspensions. The tumour samples consisted of surgically resected non-small cell lung cancer tissue. Tissues arrived within 2 hours of resection and were immediately processed into single-cell suspensions. Tissue was broken up mechanically, digested enzymatically with DNase I, collagenase I and hyaluronidase for 30 to 35 minutes at 37 degrees C, and then filtered and RBC-lysed. In this chain, TRBV29-1 is recombined with TRBJ2-5; 8 junctional bases match TRBD1. The TCR comes from a human donor with non-small cell lung cancer. The sequenced sample was lung tumor tissue. The nucleotides are TGCAGCGTTGTAGGCAGGGGGCGGGAGACCCAGTACTTC. This gives the protein CSVVGRGRETQYF.